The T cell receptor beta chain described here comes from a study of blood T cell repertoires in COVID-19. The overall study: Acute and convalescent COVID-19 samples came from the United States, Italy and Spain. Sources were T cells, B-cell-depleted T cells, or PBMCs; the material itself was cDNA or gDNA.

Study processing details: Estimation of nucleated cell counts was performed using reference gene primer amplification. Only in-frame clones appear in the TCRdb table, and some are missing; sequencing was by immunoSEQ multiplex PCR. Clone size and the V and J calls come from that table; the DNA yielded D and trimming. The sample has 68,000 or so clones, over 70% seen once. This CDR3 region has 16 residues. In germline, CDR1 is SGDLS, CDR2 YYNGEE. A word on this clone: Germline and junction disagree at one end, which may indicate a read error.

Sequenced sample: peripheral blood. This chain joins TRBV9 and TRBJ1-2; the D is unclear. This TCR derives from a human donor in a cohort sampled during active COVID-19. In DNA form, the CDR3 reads TGTGCCAGCAGCGTAGAGTTCCAAGTCGGGATCTATGGCTGCACCTTC. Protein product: CASSVEFQVGIYGCTF. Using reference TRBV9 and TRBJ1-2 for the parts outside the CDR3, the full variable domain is DSGVTQTPKHLITATGQRVTLRCSPRSGDLSVYWYQQSLDQGLQFLIQYYNGEERAKGNILERFSAQQFPDLHSELNLSSLELGDSALYFCASSVEFQVGIYGCTFGSGTRLTVV.